The 19 T cell receptor beta chains below come from one sample, sequenced in a study of blood T cell repertoires in COVID-19. TCRdb keeps only in-frame clones here, not all; method: immunoSEQ multiplex PCR. This sample has a few hundred thousand clones, with roughly 87% found just once. Input material: PBMCs or T cells enriched from blood (not recorded which). The receptor source for this set is a woman aged 25 to 45 who had recovered from COVID-19.

The V call is TRBV7-6, the J call TRBJ1-1, with 8 bases that match TRBD1. Trimming at V came to 5 bases and at J to 0 bases, leaving 2 bases not matched to a gene. Per germline, CDR1 SGHVS and CDR2 FNYEAQ. This CDR3 has 14 amino acids. CDR3 coding DNA: TGTGCCAGCAGCCCGACAGGGGTGAACACTGAAGCTTTCTTT. Translation gives CASSPTGVNTEAFF.

The CDR3 DNA follows: TGTGCCAGCAGCTCACAGGGGGCGACGCATGGCTACACCTTC. Translated, it gives CASSSQGATHGYTF. The genes are TRBV7-2 and TRBJ1-2; 9 bases are shared with TRBD1. CDR3 length: 14 amino acids. Losses at the gene ends were 4 bases for V and 6 bases for J; bases not matched to a gene: 6. Germline CDR1 and CDR2: SGHTA and FQGNSA.

This clone was counted a single time. CDR3 amino acids: CASSLSRGDTGELFF. The CDR3, as DNA: TGTGCCAGCAGTTTATCCAGGGGGGACACCGGGGAGCTGTTTTTT. The V call is TRBV27, the J call TRBJ2-2; weak D call: TRBD1 (7 bases). The V gene's germline CDR1 is MNHEY and CDR2 SMNVEV (reference sequence). The ends were cut back, 0 bases at V and 3 bases at J, with 8 bases in the middle. The CDR3 is made up of 15 amino acids.

The gene calls are TRBV10-3 and TRBJ2-3, with D tentatively TRBD2 (5 bases). This CDR3 is 15 amino acids long. Germline CDR1 ENHRY, CDR2 SYGVKD. V shed 4 bases and J shed 2 bases, with 13 bases lying between them. The CDR3 bases are TGTGCCATCAGTGGATCATACGGGGACACAGATACGCAGTATTTT. It translates to CAISGSYGDTDTQYF.

The chain uses TRBV24-1 and TRBJ1-1, with D unclear. Germline CDR1 reads KGHDR; CDR2 reads SFDVKD. The length of the CDR3 is 13 residues. V lost 5 bases and J 5 bases, leaving 11 bases between the germline ends. This chain's CDR3 is CATSVPGGTEAFF. DNA of the CDR3: TGTGCCACCAGTGTACCTGGAGGGACTGAAGCTTTCTTT.

The chain couples TRBV15 to TRBJ1-5, with D perhaps TRBD1 (5 bases). This CDR3 has 15 residues. The germline V gene has CDR1 LNHNV and CDR2 YYDKDF (reference sequence). Trimming stripped 2 bases from V and 4 bases from J, with 12 bases between. The CDR3 here is CATSRPGQTNQPQHF. CDR3 bases: TGTGCCACCAGCAGACCTGGACAAACTAATCAGCCCCAGCATTTT. Filled out from reference TRBV15 and TRBJ1-5, the complete variable domain reads DAMVIQNPRYQVTQFGKPVTLSCSQTLNHNVMYWYQQKSSQAPKLLFHYYDKDFNNEADTPDNFQSRRPNTSFCFLDIRSPGLGDTAMYLCATSRPGQTNQPQHFGDGTRLSIL.

The V call is TRBV18, the J call TRBJ2-7, with D unresolved. The CDR3 loop spans 12 amino acids. CDR1 KGHSH and CDR2 LQKENI come from the germline V gene. The V and J ends lost 6 bases and 4 bases respectively, with 10 bases between them. CDR3 in DNA: TGTGCCAGCTCTCCAACAGTATACGAGCAGTACTTC. Its translation is CASSPTVYEQYF.

This clone showed up just a few times. The chain has TRBV10-3 and TRBJ2-2; TRBD1 agrees at 12 bases. The CDR3 extends over 19 amino acids. The V and J ends lost 5 bases and 2 bases, in that order; junction bases with no gene match: 12. Germline lookup yields CDR1 ENHRY and CDR2 SYGVKD. The CDR3 loop is CAISRKTGTGGYNTGELFF. The DNA for the CDR3 is TGTGCCATCAGTCGTAAGACCGGGACAGGGGGCTACAACACCGGGGAGCTGTTTTTT.

This chain links TRBV7-2 with TRBJ1-6; the match to TRBD1 covers 7 bases. This CDR3 has 14 amino acids. J was trimmed by 10 bases and V by 5 bases; bases with no gene match: 8. Germline loops: CDR1 SGHTA, CDR2 FQGNSA. In DNA form, the CDR3 reads TGTGCCAGCAGCCTCCGACAGGGAACCTCACCCCTCCACTTT. It specifies CASSLRQGTSPLHF. The whole variable domain, filled in from reference TRBV7-2 and TRBJ1-6, reads GAGVSQSPSNKVTEKGKDVELRCDPISGHTALYWYRQSLGQGLEFLIYFQGNSAPDKSGLPSDRFSAERTGGSVSTLTIQRTQQEDSAVYLCASSLRQGTSPLHFGNGTRLTVT.

The rearrangement uses TRBV7-2 and TRBJ1-1; the D gene is possibly TRBD1 (6 bases). Germline V gives CDR1 SGHTA, CDR2 FQGNSA. CDR3 size: 15 residues. V gave up 1 base and J gave up 1 base, with 10 bases separating them. The DNA for the CDR3 is TGTGCCAGCAGCTTAGTGAGGGGGGGGAACACTGAAGCTTTCTTT. Translation gives CASSLVRGGNTEAFF.

This clone has a handful of counts. The genes are TRBV5-1 and TRBJ2-5; 8 positions match TRBD1. V gave up 4 bases and J gave up 2 bases; unmatched junction bases: 10. This CDR3 is built from 16 residues. Germline V lookup: CDR1 SGHRS, CDR2 YFSETQ. CDR3 residues: CASSPAPGGLQETQYF. CDR3 bases: TGCGCCAGCAGCCCAGCGCCAGGGGGCCTTCAAGAGACCCAGTACTTC.

The V call is TRBV4-1, the J call TRBJ1-2; 8 bases map to TRBD1. The CDR3 runs to 13 residues. After removal of 8 bases from V and 4 bases from J, the junction contained 6 bases not matched to a gene. Germline CDR1 and CDR2: MGHRA and YSYEKL. The CDR3 region is CASGTGAFYGYTF. The CDR3, as DNA: TGCGCCAGCGGGACAGGCGCCTTCTATGGCTACACCTTC.

V gene TRBV7-2 combines with J gene TRBJ1-3; 7 bases map to TRBD1. There are 15 residues in the CDR3. The V segment lost 4 bases and the J segment 2 bases; nucleotides outside the gene matches: 5. Germline V lookup: CDR1 SGHTA, CDR2 FQGNSA. CDR3 DNA sequence: TGTGCCAGCAGCTCTGACAGGGACCCTGGAAACACCATATATTTT. Protein product: CASSSDRDPGNTIYF.

The chain has TRBV5-4 and TRBJ1-2; TRBD1 agrees at 8 bases. CDR3 length: 14 amino acids. CDR1 and CDR2 (germline): SGHNT, YYREEE (reference sequence). V shed 1 base and J 5 bases; nucleotides not matched to a gene: 4. CDR3 amino acids: CASSLQGAKYGYTF. As DNA, the CDR3 is TGTGCCAGCAGCTTGCAGGGGGCAAAATATGGCTACACCTTC.

The J gene is TRBJ2-2, the V gene TRBV28, with D possibly matching TRBD1 (6 bases). The CDR3 spans 13 residues. V shed 8 bases and J shed 5 bases, with 12 bases lying between them. The germline V gene encodes CDR1 MDHEN and CDR2 SYDVKM. CDR3: CASGAGATGELFF. CDR3 sequence (DNA): TGTGCCAGCGGGGCAGGGGCGACCGGGGAGCTGTTTTTT.

The sample holds a few counts of this clone. The genes are TRBV11-2 and TRBJ2-2; 9 bases match TRBD1. In germline, CDR1 is SGHAT, CDR2 FQNNGV. With 3 bases clipped from V and 1 base from J, the junction kept 3 bases outside the gene matches. The CDR3 extends over 16 amino acids. The CDR3 region is CASSFATGGNTGELFF. The CDR3 DNA is TGTGCCAGCAGCTTTGCGACAGGGGGGAACACCGGGGAGCTGTTTTTT.

This chain connects TRBV5-1 to TRBJ1-1; possible D gene TRBD1, 5 bases. Trimming cost V 1 base and J 4 bases, with 11 bases left between them. This CDR3 spans 14 amino acids. The germline V gene encodes CDR1 SGHRS and CDR2 YFSETQ. The CDR3 DNA is TGCGCCAGCAGCTTGCCAGGGTCGGGCACTGAAGCTTTCTTT. Translated: CASSLPGSGTEAFF.

The chain employs TRBV5-1 and TRBJ1-2; 12 bases are a match to TRBD1. The CDR3 is 15 residues long. Trimming cost V 4 bases and J 4 bases; bases outside gene matches: 5. CDR1 is SGHRS, CDR2 YFSETQ, per germline. CDR3 residues: CASSGGQGAFYGYTF. CDR3 nucleotides: TGCGCCAGCAGCGGGGGACAGGGGGCGTTCTATGGCTACACCTTC.

The chain links TRBV19 to TRBJ1-2; no clear D gene. The V and J ends lost 3 bases and 4 bases respectively, with 9 bases between them. Germline CDR1 LNHDA, CDR2 SQIVND (reference sequence). The CDR3 runs 13 residues. The CDR3 here is CASSIEPLYGYTF. CDR3 nucleotides: TGTGCCAGTAGTATTGAGCCACTCTATGGCTACACCTTC.